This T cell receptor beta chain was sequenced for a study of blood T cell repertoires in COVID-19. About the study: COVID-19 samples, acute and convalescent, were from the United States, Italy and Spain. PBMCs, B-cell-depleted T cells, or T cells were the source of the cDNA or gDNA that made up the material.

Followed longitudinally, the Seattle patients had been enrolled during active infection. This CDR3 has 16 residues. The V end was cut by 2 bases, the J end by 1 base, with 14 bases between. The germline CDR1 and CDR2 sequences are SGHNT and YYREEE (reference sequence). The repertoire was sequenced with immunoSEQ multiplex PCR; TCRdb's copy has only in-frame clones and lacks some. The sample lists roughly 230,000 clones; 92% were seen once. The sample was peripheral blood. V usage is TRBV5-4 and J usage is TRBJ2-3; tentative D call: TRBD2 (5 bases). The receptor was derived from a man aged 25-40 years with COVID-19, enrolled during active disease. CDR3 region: CASSFKGGGRTDTQYF. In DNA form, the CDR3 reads TGTGCCAGCAGCTTTAAAGGAGGCGGGCGCACAGATACGCAGTATTTT. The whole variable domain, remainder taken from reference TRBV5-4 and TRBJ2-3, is ETGVTQSPTHLIKTRGQQVTLRCSSQSGHNTVSWYQQALGQGPQFIFQYYREEENGRGNFPPRFSGLQFPNYSSELNVNALELDDSALYLCASSFKGGGRTDTQYFGPGTRLTVL.